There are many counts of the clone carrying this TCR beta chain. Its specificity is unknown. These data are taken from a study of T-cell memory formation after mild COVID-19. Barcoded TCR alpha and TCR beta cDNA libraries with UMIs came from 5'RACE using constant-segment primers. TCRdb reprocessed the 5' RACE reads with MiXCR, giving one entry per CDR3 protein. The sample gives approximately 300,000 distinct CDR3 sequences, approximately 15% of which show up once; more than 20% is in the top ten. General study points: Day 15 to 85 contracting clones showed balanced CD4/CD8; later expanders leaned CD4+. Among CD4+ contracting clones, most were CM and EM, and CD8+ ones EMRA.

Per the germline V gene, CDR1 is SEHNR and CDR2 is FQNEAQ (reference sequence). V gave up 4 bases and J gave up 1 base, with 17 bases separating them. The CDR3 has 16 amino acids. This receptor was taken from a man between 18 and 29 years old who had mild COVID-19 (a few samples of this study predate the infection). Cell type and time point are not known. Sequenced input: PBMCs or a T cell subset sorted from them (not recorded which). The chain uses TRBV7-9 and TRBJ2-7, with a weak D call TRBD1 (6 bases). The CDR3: CASSSSPGHLSYEQYF. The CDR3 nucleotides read TGTGCCAGCAGCTCTTCCCCGGGACACCTATCCTACGAGCAGTACTTC.